These 5 T cell receptor beta chains share one sample of origin, sequenced in a study of shared clonotypes between healthy human individuals. Only in-frame clones appear in the TCRdb table, and some are missing; sequencing was by immunoSEQ multiplex PCR. The table lists approximately 1.4 million clones, 95% to 99% of them singletons. Sample: naive CD4+ T cells sorted from blood. Subset reported: CD45RA+ positively selected. The source is a man aged 25-45 years in good health.

The CDR3 coding sequence is TGTGCCAGCAGTTACAAGCGAGCGATGTACCAAGAGACCCAGTACTTC. Translated, it gives CASSYKRAMYQETQYF. The chain is built from TRBV6-6 and TRBJ2-5; D is undetermined. The germline V and J ends were trimmed by 2 bases and 0 bases, with 13 bases remaining between them. The germline V gene has CDR1 MNHNY and CDR2 SVGAGI (reference sequence). The length of the CDR3 is 16 residues.

This sequence joins TRBV27 and TRBJ1-1; D unresolved. Germline-derived CDR1 and CDR2 are MNHEY and SMNVEV (reference sequence). CDR3 size: 14 residues. V dropped 8 bases and J dropped 6 bases, with 19 bases sitting between them. CDR3 sequence: CASFSTGYRPEAFF. In nucleotides, the CDR3 is TGTGCCAGCTTCTCCACGGGTTACAGACCTGAAGCTTTCTTT.

V and J are TRBV11-2 and TRBJ2-7; possibly TRBD1 or TRBD2 for D (5 bases each). The CDR3 has 14 residues. Deletions cut 2 bases from V and 5 bases from J, with 13 bases between. The V gene's germline CDR1 is SGHAT and CDR2 FQNNGV. The DNA of the CDR3 is TGTGCCAGCAGCTTATCGGGACGTGTCCACGAGCAGTACTTC. This sequence encodes CASSLSGRVHEQYF.

This chain uses TRBV25-1 with TRBJ2-3, with 10 nucleotides matching TRBD1. V lost 10 bases and J lost 0; bases outside the gene matches: 10. The CDR3 has 16 residues. Germline CDR1 and CDR2: MGHDK and SYGVNS. CDR3 coding DNA: TGTGCCACCGGGACAGGGGCTACCCATAGCACAGATACGCAGTATTTT. It yields the protein CATGTGATHSTDTQYF. Together with reference TRBV25-1 and TRBJ2-3, the CDR3 gives the full variable domain: EADIYQTPRYLVIGTGKKITLECSQTMGHDKMYWYQQDPGMELHLIHYSYGVNSTEKGDLSSESTVSRIRTEHFPLTLESARPSHTSQYLCATGTGATHSTDTQYFGPGTRLTVL.

Comments on this clone: Other DNA sequences of this sample code for an identical CDR3. CDR3 residues: CASSPTGDTDTQYF. The CDR3 region has the DNA TGTGCCAGCTCACCGACAGGGGACACAGATACGCAGTATTTT. The J gene is TRBJ2-3, the V gene TRBV18; 8 bases agree with TRBD1. Germline lookup yields CDR1 KGHSH and CDR2 LQKENI. The CDR3 sequence is 14 residues long. The trim removed 3 bases at V and 2 bases at J, leaving 1 base unmatched. The whole variable domain, remainder taken from reference TRBV18 and TRBJ2-3, is NAGVMQNPRHLVRRRGQEARLRCSPMKGHSHVYWYRQLPEEGLKFMVYLQKENIIDESGMPKERFSAEFPKEGPSILRIQQVVRGDSAAYFCASSPTGDTDTQYFGPGTRLTVL.